These 4 T cell receptor beta chains share one sample of origin, sequenced in a study of HIV-infected patients and healthy controls. Whole blood was used without fractionation, so all unsorted peripheral T cells were included. About 500 ng RNA was reverse transcribed with alpha and beta constant-region primers. Each of the alpha and beta chains got its own library through chain-specific third strand synthesis with indices. TCRdb used MiXCR to reprocess the 5' RACE reads, holding one entry per CDR3 protein. The sample includes about 9,600 distinct CDR3 sequences, roughly 7% of them seen just once. The sequenced sample was blood, obtained before antiretroviral therapy. The origin of the receptors is an adult with HIV infection.

This chain connects TRBV10-3 to TRBJ2-5; D is possibly TRBD2 (6 bases). The V gene's germline CDR1 is ENHRY and CDR2 SYGVKD. This CDR3 spans 14 amino acids. The V and J ends lost 6 bases and 3 bases respectively, with 14 bases between them. The CDR3: CAIRSSLAEETQYF. CDR3 coding DNA: TGTGCCATCAGGTCTAGCTTAGCGGAAGAGACCCAGTACTTC.

This clonotype was seen only a few times. The gene calls are TRBV9 and TRBJ2-7; no firm D call. Trimming shortened V by 0 bases and J by 2 bases, and 9 bases separated the two germline ends. This CDR3 spans 14 amino acids. Germline lookup yields CDR1 SGDLS and CDR2 YYNGEE. The CDR3 DNA reads as TGTGCCAGCAGCGTAGGGCCGGAAGCCTACGAGCAGTACTTC. Its translation is CASSVGPEAYEQYF.

The rearrangement uses TRBV10-3 and TRBJ2-7, with 10 bases fitting TRBD2. Trimming removed 0 bases from V and 0 bases from J; junction bases left unmatched: 8. Germline V CDR1 and CDR2: ENHRY, SYGVKD. The CDR3 covers 18 residues. The CDR3, as DNA: TGTGCCATCAGTGAGTCGGCTAGCGGGGGCCCGAGCTCCTACGAGCAGTACTTC. The encoded protein is CAISESASGGPSSYEQYF.

This clonotype was recorded many times. The chain carries TRBV20-1 and TRBJ1-2; TRBD1 agrees at 7 bases. Germline V lookup: CDR1 DFQATT, CDR2 SNEGSKA (reference sequence). With 0 bases clipped from V and 8 bases from J, the junction kept 3 bases outside the gene matches. CDR3 length: 12 amino acids. CDR3 amino acids: CSARDQGVGYTF. In DNA, the CDR3 is TGCAGTGCTAGAGATCAGGGGGTCGGCTACACCTTC.